What follows are 18 T cell receptor beta chains derived from one specimen sequenced in a study of type 1 regulatory T cells (dated by TCRdb to the early 2020s). The listed sequencing device is Illumina MiSeq. The public reads were reanalyzed by TCRdb: fastp trimming at Q25, MiXCR alignment, in-frame beta chains only. When rows share a CDR3 protein, they turn into one entry using the most common DNA and genes. The sample table lists about 2,400 distinct CDR3 sequences, roughly 6% of them with a count of one. The ten largest account for around 2.2% of the sample. The sequencing input was CD4+ T cells, either the whole sample or a sorted fraction (not recorded which). These receptors were obtained from a human donor in good health.

Judged by abundance, this clonotype is medium-sized (0.01 to 0.1%). V usage is TRBV4-3 and J usage is TRBJ1-2; D is undetermined. Germline-derived CDR1 and CDR2 are LGHNA and YSLEER. The ends were cut back, 0 bases at V and 7 bases at J, with 15 bases in the middle. The CDR3 contains 15 residues. CDR3 residues: CASSQDTEVVRGYTF. The CDR3, as DNA: TGCGCCAGCAGCCAAGATACGGAAGTGGTTCGTGGCTACACCTTC.

For this clonotype: This may be a read error, as it is one base from a much larger clone. The chain links TRBV12-3 or TRBV12-4 to TRBJ2-3, with unresolved D. This CDR3 contains 13 residues. The CDR3 sequence is CASSFSGADMQYF. Written as DNA, the CDR3 is TGTGCCAGCAGTTTTTCTGGAGCAGATATGCAGTATTTT.

Within the sample, this clonotype is medium-sized. Here the CDR3 DNA reads TGTGCCAGCAGCTCGAAACTAGCGGGGGACTCTGGGGCCAACGTCCTGACTTTC. This gives the protein CASSSKLAGDSGANVLTF. This chain links TRBV7-2 with TRBJ2-6; 11 nucleotides agree with TRBD2. With 4 bases clipped from V and 0 bases from J, the junction kept 5 bases outside the gene matches. The CDR3 extends over 18 amino acids. In germline, CDR1 is SGHTA, CDR2 FQGNSA.

Judged by abundance, this clonotype is medium-sized. This chain links TRBV7-2 with TRBJ2-7; no firm D call. Germline V lookup: CDR1 SGHTA, CDR2 FQGNSA. CDR3 length: 14 residues. With 6 bases removed from V and 6 bases from J, the gap between germline ends came to 18 bases. The CDR3 DNA follows: TGTGCCAGCAGTTTCCCGCCCAGGACCGGCGAGCAGTACTTC. Translating it yields CASSFPPRTGEQYF. Looking up the rest from reference TRBV7-2 and TRBJ2-7 gives the full variable domain: GAGVSQSPSNKVTEKGKDVELRCDPISGHTALYWYRQSLGQGLEFLIYFQGNSAPDKSGLPSDRFSAERTGGSVSTLTIQRTQQEDSAVYLCASSFPPRTGEQYFGPGTRLTVT.

In its sample, this clonotype ranks as medium-sized (0.01 to 0.1%). This sequence joins TRBV27 and TRBJ2-2; 7 positions match TRBD1. CDR1 is MNHEY, CDR2 SMNVEV, per germline (reference sequence). The CDR3 runs 15 residues. Germline trimming cut 6 bases from V and 3 bases from J; bases unmatched to any gene: 7. The CDR3 is CASSSDRVHTGELFF. DNA for the CDR3: TGTGCCAGCAGCTCTGACAGGGTCCACACCGGGGAGCTGTTTTTT.

This clonotype rates as medium-sized (0.01 to 0.1%). The chain couples TRBV5-1 to TRBJ2-2; D ambiguous. There are 13 residues in the CDR3. Germline loops: CDR1 SGHRS, CDR2 YFSETQ. V lost 3 bases, J lost 1 base, and 4 bases lay in between. The CDR3 sequence: CASSSGNTGELFF. CDR3 coding DNA: TGCGCCAGCAGCTCGGGGAACACCGGGGAGCTGTTTTTT.

By sample fraction, this clonotype is medium-sized. The chain recombines TRBV7-2 with TRBJ1-5; D is uncertain. The CDR3 length is 14 residues. Germline V gene data show CDR1 as SGHTA and CDR2 as FQGNSA. Trimming stripped 5 bases from V and 3 bases from J, with 11 bases between. The CDR3, as DNA: TGTGCCAGCAGCCAAGGGCAGCCCAATCAGCCCCAGCATTTT. This sequence encodes CASSQGQPNQPQHF.

By share, this clonotype counts as medium-sized. For the CDR3, the DNA is TGCAGTGCTTCCCGGACAGGGTTCACAGATACGCAGTATTTT. It codes for CSASRTGFTDTQYF. The chain employs TRBV20-1 and TRBJ2-3; 8 bases are shared with TRBD1. With 5 bases clipped from V and 2 bases from J, the junction kept 6 bases outside the gene matches. The germline CDR1 and CDR2 sequences are DFQATT and SNEGSKA (reference sequence). The CDR3 is made up of 14 amino acids.

Judged by abundance, this clonotype is medium-sized. The rearrangement uses TRBV29-1 and TRBJ2-2, with a weak D call TRBD1 (6 bases). V lost 1 base, J lost 4 bases, and 10 bases lay in between. CDR3 length equals 14 residues. Germline values: CDR1 SQVTM, CDR2 ANQGSEA. The CDR3 region has the DNA TGCAGCGTTGAAGTCCCCAGGGGCACCGGGGAGCTGTTTTTT. This codes for CSVEVPRGTGELFF.

This clonotype is categorized as medium-sized (0.01 to 0.1%). The CDR3 DNA reads TGCGCCAGCAGCAAGGACAGGGTGACCACTGAAGCTTTCTTT. This gives the protein CASSKDRVTTEAFF. The chain combines TRBV5-1 with TRBJ1-1, with 8 bases aligning to TRBD1. V was pared by 4 bases and J by 4 bases, with 6 bases of the junction left unmatched. The CDR3 runs to 14 residues. Germline V lookup: CDR1 SGHRS, CDR2 YFSETQ.

This clonotype is classed as medium-sized. V gene TRBV19 combines with J gene TRBJ1-1; 7 bases agree with TRBD1. V lost 9 bases to trimming and J lost 0 bases; unmatched junction nucleotides: 7. Germline V gives CDR1 LNHDA, CDR2 SQIVND (reference sequence). This CDR3 has 14 residues. The DNA of the CDR3 is TGTGCCAGCCGAAACGACAGGGTGAACACTGAAGCTTTCTTT. It codes for CASRNDRVNTEAFF.

This clonotype rates as medium-sized (0.01 to 0.1%). The rearrangement joins TRBV20-1 to TRBJ2-7; a possible D gene is TRBD1 (7 bases). The CDR3 totals 17 residues. V gave up 1 base and J gave up 4 bases, with 23 bases separating them. Germline V lookup: CDR1 DFQATT, CDR2 SNEGSKA (reference sequence). As DNA, the CDR3 is TGCAGTGCTAGAGCCCGGGGAGGACAGGCATGGATGTACGAGCAGTACTTC. Translation gives CSARARGGQAWMYEQYF.

By share, this clonotype ranks as large. The V call is TRBV9, the J call TRBJ2-2; no clear D gene. V was pared by 4 bases and J by 5 bases, with 9 bases between. Germline V CDR1 and CDR2: SGDLS, YYNGEE. The CDR3 contains 13 residues. CDR3: CASSKGWTGELFF. CDR3 DNA: TGTGCCAGCAGCAAAGGGTGGACCGGGGAGCTGTTTTTT. The full variable domain, with the rest looked up from reference TRBV9 and TRBJ2-2, is DSGVTQTPKHLITATGQRVTLRCSPRSGDLSVYWYQQSLDQGLQFLIQYYNGEERAKGNILERFSAQQFPDLHSELNLSSLELGDSALYFCASSKGWTGELFFGEGSRLTVL.

This clonotype qualifies as medium-sized. The chain has TRBV12-3 or TRBV12-4 and TRBJ1-2; 8 bases fit TRBD1. This CDR3 contains 13 residues. With 6 bases clipped from V and 8 bases from J, the junction kept 8 bases outside the gene matches. CDR3 in amino acids: CASRDRARDGYTF. Written as DNA, the CDR3 is TGTGCCAGCAGGGACAGGGCGAGGGACGGCTACACCTTC.

This clonotype ranks as medium-sized (0.01 to 0.1%). This sequence joins TRBV2 and TRBJ1-5, with D uncertain. The CDR3 is 15 amino acids. CDR1 SNHLY and CDR2 FYNNEI come from the germline V gene. V dropped 2 bases and J dropped 4 bases, with 12 bases sitting between them. CDR3: CASSEMARSNQPQHF. DNA of the CDR3: TGTGCCAGCAGTGAAATGGCCAGGTCGAATCAGCCCCAGCATTTT.

This clonotype is medium-sized (0.01 to 0.1%) by share. V usage is TRBV28 and J usage is TRBJ1-5, with 7 bases matching TRBD1. The CDR3 length is 14 residues. The junction had 8 bases not matched to a gene; V was cut back by 6 bases and J by 6 bases. The germline V gene has CDR1 MDHEN and CDR2 SYDVKM. The CDR3 reads CASRPPGGGQPQHF. CDR3 in DNA: TGTGCCAGCAGACCTCCAGGGGGTGGTCAGCCCCAGCATTTT.

This clonotype qualifies as large (0.1 to 1%). V and J are TRBV7-2 and TRBJ1-6, with D possibly being TRBD1 (5 bases). This CDR3 has 16 residues. Germline V gives CDR1 SGHTA, CDR2 FQGNSA. The V end was cut by 1 base, the J end by 7 bases, with 14 bases between. In nucleotides, the CDR3 is TGTGCCAGCAGCTTAGATCCGGGACCGATCAATTCACCCCTCCACTTT. Protein sequence: CASSLDPGPINSPLHF.

This clonotype is medium-sized by share. The chain couples TRBV9 to TRBJ2-1; TRBD2 might be the D (6 bases). The ends were cut back, 0 bases at V and 4 bases at J, with 11 bases in the middle. CDR1 SGDLS and CDR2 YYNGEE come from the germline V gene. CDR3 length: 15 amino acids. CDR3 protein: CASSVGRGRYNEQFF. The CDR3 DNA reads as TGTGCCAGCAGCGTAGGTCGGGGGAGGTACAATGAGCAGTTCTTC.